The rows below give T cell receptor beta chains drawn from one sample of a study of cytomegalovirus exposure and HLA in healthy donors. Some clones are missing from TCRdb's copy, which holds only in-frame ones; the method was immunoSEQ multiplex PCR. The sample contains around 130,000 clones, about three quarters of which appear only once. Material for sequencing was PBMCs. The receptors were sampled from a human donor in good health. The CDR3 runs from the conserved cysteine through the conserved F or W. Each record gives: CDR3 protein, J gene, D gene, V gene, clone size. A D gene is named only where the DNA matches it firmly. Only some rows state a clone size, as once, few, many or a class for expanded clones.

CDR3: CASSHRPGLGRWDEQYF; J: -; D: TRBD2; V: TRBV5-1; size: -
CDR3: CASSLDRATNEKLFF; J: TRBJ1-4; D: -; V: TRBV11-2; size: few
CDR3: CASSQGLGTTMNTEAFF; J: TRBJ1-1; D: -; V: TRBV14; size: -
CDR3: CASSLGQTFYEQYF; J: TRBJ2-7; D: -; V: TRBV7-2; size: -
CDR3: CASTEKYEQYF; J: TRBJ2-7; D: -; V: TRBV28; size: -
CDR3: CASSLGGGPYNEQFF; J: TRBJ2-1; D: -; V: TRBV7-3; size: -
CDR3: CASKAGGNTGELFF; J: TRBJ2-2; D: TRBD2; V: TRBV7-9; size: once
CDR3: CASSLVLTGTGNTIYF; J: TRBJ1-3; D: TRBD1; V: TRBV7-2; size: once
CDR3: CASSPLATSGLEQFF; J: TRBJ2-1; D: TRBD2; V: TRBV7-8; size: few
CDR3: CASSLDPGYNEQFF; J: TRBJ2-1; D: -; V: TRBV7-2; size: -